This T cell receptor beta chain was identified in a study of shared clonotypes between healthy human individuals. Study-level points and caveats: Donor clonotype sharing was expected to depend on sequencing depth. Rarefaction showed that sequencing of sorted subsets was incomplete (despite large depth).

On this clone: The antigen is undetermined.

Sequencing was performed with immunoSEQ multiplex PCR; in TCRdb, only in-frame clones are kept and a portion is missing. The table lists a few million clones, 90% to 97% of them singletons. The V gene's germline CDR1 is MNHEY and CDR2 SMNVEV (reference sequence). The CDR3 sequence is 15 residues long. V lost 5 bases, J lost 6 bases, and 8 bases stayed unmatched. Material for sequencing was naive CD4+ T cells sorted from blood. Indicated subset: CD45RA+ positively selected. The receptor's source is a man aged 18 to 29 in good health. This sequence joins TRBV27 and TRBJ1-5; 9 bases line up with TRBD1. This chain's CDR3 is CASSKATGGIQPQHF. The CDR3 nucleotides read TGTGCCAGCAGTAAGGCGACAGGGGGTATTCAGCCCCAGCATTTT.